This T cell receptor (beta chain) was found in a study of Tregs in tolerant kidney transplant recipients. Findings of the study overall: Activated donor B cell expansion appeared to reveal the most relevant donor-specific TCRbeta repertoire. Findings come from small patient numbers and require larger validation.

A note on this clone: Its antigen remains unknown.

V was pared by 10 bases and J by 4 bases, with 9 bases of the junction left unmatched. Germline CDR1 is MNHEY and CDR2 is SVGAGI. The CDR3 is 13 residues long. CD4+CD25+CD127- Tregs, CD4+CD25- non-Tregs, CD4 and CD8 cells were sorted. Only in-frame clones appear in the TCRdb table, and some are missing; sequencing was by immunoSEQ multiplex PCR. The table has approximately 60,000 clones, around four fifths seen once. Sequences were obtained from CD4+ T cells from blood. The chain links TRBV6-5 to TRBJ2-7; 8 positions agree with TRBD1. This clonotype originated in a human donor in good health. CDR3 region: CATRQGSVYEQYF. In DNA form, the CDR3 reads TGTGCCACCCGACAGGGGAGTGTATACGAGCAGTACTTC.